This TCR beta chain stems from a study of CXCR3-negative and CXCR3-positive naive CD8 T cells. General study findings and limits: With surface CD5 comparable between naive subsets, TCR strength was estimated using properties derived from the TRB CDR3. Cryopreservation partially lowered CXCR3 expression, so most assays used fresh PBMCs. CXCR3-negative and CXCR3-positive naive cells shared comparable TRBV-TRBJ usage, but memory cells did not.

UMI-labeled 5' RACE TRB cDNA libraries were prepared from the cells. From its re-call of the 5' RACE reads, TCRdb lists each CDR3 protein once, without DNA. The sample has approximately 39,000 distinct CDR3 sequences. A note on this clonotype: Its target is unknown.

This CDR3 has 18 residues. Germline assignment: CDR1 MNHEY and CDR2 SVGEGT. This rearrangement joins TRBV6-2 or TRBV6-3 to TRBJ2-6; TCRdb's D call of TRBD2 is untestable without DNA. The sample taken for sequencing was memory CD8+ T cells from blood. This receptor was taken from a human donor in good health. Some clones in this sample may be carry-over from other donors' samples. The chain's CDR3 is CASTELAGGFSGANVLTF.